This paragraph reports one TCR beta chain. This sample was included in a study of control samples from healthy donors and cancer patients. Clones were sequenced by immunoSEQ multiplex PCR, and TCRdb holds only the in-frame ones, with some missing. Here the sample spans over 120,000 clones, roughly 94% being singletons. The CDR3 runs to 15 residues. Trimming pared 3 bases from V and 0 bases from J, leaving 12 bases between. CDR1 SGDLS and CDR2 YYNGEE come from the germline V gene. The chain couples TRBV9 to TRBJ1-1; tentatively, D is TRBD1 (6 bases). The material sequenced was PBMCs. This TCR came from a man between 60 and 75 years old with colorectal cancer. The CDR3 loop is CASSDGRGMNTEAFF. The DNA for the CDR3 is TGTGCCAGCAGCGACGGAAGGGGGATGAACACTGAAGCTTTCTTT. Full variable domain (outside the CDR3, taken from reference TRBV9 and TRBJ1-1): DSGVTQTPKHLITATGQRVTLRCSPRSGDLSVYWYQQSLDQGLQFLIQYYNGEERAKGNILERFSAQQFPDLHSELNLSSLELGDSALYFCASSDGRGMNTEAFFGQGTRLTVV.